One and the same sample provided the 21 T cell receptor beta chains below, sequenced in a study of cytomegalovirus exposure and HLA in healthy donors. Use of 60 Vbeta and 13 Jbeta primers characterized the PCR. Clones were sequenced by immunoSEQ multiplex PCR, and TCRdb holds only the in-frame ones, with some missing. The sample includes around 150,000 clones, around three quarters seen only once; the top ten take 3% to 3.5%. Source material: PBMCs. The receptors were gathered from a middle-aged woman in good health and CMV-seronegative.

The chain uses TRBV4-2 and TRBJ1-4; 9 bases are a match to TRBD1. The CDR3 is 16 residues long. With 0 bases clipped from V and 10 bases from J, the junction kept 9 bases outside the gene matches. Germline CDR1 LGHNA, CDR2 YNFKEQ. As DNA, the CDR3 is TGTGCCAGCAGCCAAGACTACAGGGGGCAGAAGGGAAAACTGTTTTTT. Translating gives CASSQDYRGQKGKLFF.

V gene TRBV27 combines with J gene TRBJ1-4; tentative D call: TRBD1 (6 bases). CDR1 is MNHEY and CDR2 is SMNVEV in the germline V gene (reference sequence). CDR3 size: 18 residues. Trimming removed 6 bases from V and 4 bases from J, with 24 bases in between. CDR3 protein: CASSVRGGYRLDNEKLFF. CDR3 coding DNA: TGTGCCAGCAGCGTCCGGGGGGGCTACAGATTAGATAATGAAAAACTGTTTTTT.

V gene TRBV11-2 combines with J gene TRBJ2-7; D is unresolved. Germline CDR1 SGHAT, CDR2 FQNNGV. There are 14 residues in the CDR3. V was clipped by 3 bases and J by 0 bases, with 9 bases between them. The CDR3 loop reads CASSFELGSYEQYF. CDR3 nucleotides: TGTGCCAGCAGCTTCGAACTTGGCTCCTACGAGCAGTACTTC.

This chain connects TRBV5-1 to TRBJ1-2; D is undetermined. Germline V gives CDR1 SGHRS, CDR2 YFSETQ. With 4 bases removed from V and 4 bases from J, the gap between germline ends came to 11 bases. The CDR3 has 13 amino acids. This chain's CDR3 is CASSRGSAYGYTF. The CDR3 DNA reads as TGCGCCAGCAGCCGCGGGTCCGCCTATGGCTACACCTTC.

The chain carries TRBV29-1 and TRBJ2-3, with 8 positions matching TRBD2. The CDR3 extends over 15 amino acids. CDR1 and CDR2 (germline): SQVTM, ANQGSEA. V was pared by 1 base and J by 6 bases, with 9 bases of the junction left unmatched. The CDR3 spells CSVEGRRGGADTQYF. As DNA, the CDR3 is TGCAGCGTTGAAGGAAGACGGGGGGGAGCCGATACGCAGTATTTT.

This clone has only one observation. The gene calls are TRBV2 and TRBJ2-1; 8 nucleotides align to TRBD2. The germline V gene encodes CDR1 SNHLY and CDR2 FYNNEI. Germline trimming cut 3 bases from V and 15 bases from J; bases unmatched to any gene: 10. The CDR3 extends over 13 amino acids. CDR3 loop: CASSDPGTRRVFF. The CDR3 DNA sequence: TGTGCCAGCAGTGACCCGGGGACTAGAAGGGTGTTCTTC.

The DNA of the CDR3 is TGTGCCAGCGGAATAAGGGGCAGCCAAGATACGCAGTATTTT. Protein: CASGIRGSQDTQYF. V is TRBV6-5 and J is TRBJ2-3; a weak D match, TRBD1 (5 bases). Germline V gene lookup returns CDR1 MNHEY and CDR2 SVGAGI. The CDR3 has 14 amino acids. The V gene lost 8 bases and the J gene lost 5 bases, with 17 bases spanning the gap.

The V and J genes are TRBV6-5 and TRBJ1-1; TRBD1 matches at 8 bases. This CDR3 has 14 amino acids. Germline V CDR1 and CDR2: MNHEY, SVGAGI. V was pared by 7 bases and J by 0 bases, with 4 bases of the junction left unmatched. The CDR3 DNA sequence: TGTGCCAGCAAGACAGGGGCGATGAACACTGAAGCTTTCTTT. As protein: CASKTGAMNTEAFF.

The V call is TRBV6-1, the J call TRBJ1-2, with D possibly matching TRBD1 (5 bases). CDR1 is MNHNS and CDR2 is SASEGT in the germline V gene. The CDR3 runs 14 residues. Trimming pared 2 bases from V and 5 bases from J, leaving 12 bases between. CDR3 sequence: CASSELAPGYGYTF. The CDR3 bases are TGTGCCAGCAGTGAACTTGCCCCAGGGTATGGCTACACCTTC.

The genes are TRBV2 and TRBJ2-6; D not resolved. V lost 2 bases and J 3 bases, leaving 8 bases between the germline ends. This CDR3 contains 15 residues. Germline CDR1 SNHLY, CDR2 FYNNEI. CDR3 DNA sequence: TGTGCCAGCAGTGAATCCGGGTATGGGGCCAACGTCCTGACTTTC. This sequence encodes CASSESGYGANVLTF.

J is TRBJ1-3 and V is TRBV7-7, with D maybe TRBD1 (5 bases). The CDR3 extends over 13 amino acids. The V and J ends lost 5 bases and 4 bases respectively, with 9 bases between them. Germline lookup yields CDR1 SSHAT and CDR2 FNYEAQ (reference sequence). The CDR3 sequence is CASSANRGNTIYF. The CDR3 bases are TGTGCCAGCAGCGCTAACAGGGGAAACACCATATATTTT.

The V call is TRBV25-1, the J call TRBJ2-5, with 10 bases aligning to TRBD2. The V gene end was trimmed by 2 bases and the J gene end by 1 base; junction bases not matched to a gene: 4. This CDR3 comprises 16 residues. Germline-derived CDR1 and CDR2 are MGHDK and SYGVNS. CDR3 in DNA: TGTGCCAGCAGTGAACTTAGCGGGGGGTCCCAAGAGACCCAGTACTTC. Translation gives CASSELSGGSQETQYF.

V usage is TRBV2 and J usage is TRBJ2-5; possibly TRBD1 for D (6 bases). Germline-derived CDR1 and CDR2 are SNHLY and FYNNEI. Trimming took 3 bases from V and 5 from J, leaving 7 bases between them. The CDR3 has 12 amino acids. CDR3 DNA sequence: TGTGCCAGCAGTGATCAGGGGGAGACCCAGTACTTC. Translating it yields CASSDQGETQYF.

The rearrangement joins TRBV28 to TRBJ2-7, with D hard to call. There are 13 residues in the CDR3. CDR1 is MDHEN and CDR2 is SYDVKM in the germline V gene. Trimming stripped 8 bases from V and 5 bases from J, with 16 bases between. DNA for the CDR3: TGTGCCAGCTATCATCGACAAGGCCACGAGCAGTACTTC. Translating gives CASYHRQGHEQYF.

The chain carries TRBV11-2 and TRBJ1-1, with no clear D. The CDR3 is made up of 14 amino acids. V was shortened by 1 base and J by 1 base, with 7 bases between the two germline ends. CDR1 and CDR2 (germline): SGHAT, FQNNGV. CDR3 sequence: CASSLAYTNTEAFF. The CDR3 DNA reads as TGTGCCAGCAGCTTAGCGTACACGAACACTGAAGCTTTCTTT.

CDR3 loop: CASSLGDRPLSPLHF. CDR3 sequence (DNA): TGTGCCAGCAGCTTAGGCGACAGGCCCCTTTCACCCCTCCACTTT. The chain has TRBV7-9 and TRBJ1-6; weak D call: TRBD1 (6 bases). The CDR3 totals 15 residues. The germline V gene encodes CDR1 SEHNR and CDR2 FQNEAQ (reference sequence). Trimming stripped 1 base from V and 9 bases from J, with 13 bases between.

CDR3 loop: CASTTFGENEKLFF. The CDR3 nucleotides are TGTGCCAGCACAACATTCGGGGAGAATGAAAAACTGTTTTTT. J is TRBJ1-4 and V is TRBV2; D ambiguous. Germline CDR1 reads SNHLY; CDR2 reads FYNNEI. CDR3 length: 14 amino acids. Trimming left V 7 bases short and J 5 bases short, with 14 bases between. Filled out from reference TRBV2 and TRBJ1-4, the complete variable domain reads EPEVTQTPSHQVTQMGQEVILRCVPISNHLYFYWYRQILGQKVEFLVSFYNNEISEKSEIFDDQFSVERPDGSNFTLKIRSTKLEDSAMYFCASTTFGENEKLFFGSGTQLSVL.

The chain carries TRBV25-1 and TRBJ2-7; perhaps TRBD1 as D (5 bases). Trimming removed 3 bases at V and 11 bases at J, with 11 bases between. Germline-derived CDR1 and CDR2 are MGHDK and SYGVNS. The length of the CDR3 is 11 residues. CDR3 nucleotide sequence: TGTGCCAGCAGTGACTGGGTCAGGGAGTACTTC. Translation gives CASSDWVREYF.

The rearrangement joins TRBV2 to TRBJ1-4; 12 nucleotides agree with TRBD1. The CDR3 totals 15 residues. CDR1 is SNHLY and CDR2 is FYNNEI in the germline V gene. After removal of 7 bases from V and 6 bases from J, the junction contained 6 bases not matched to a gene. CDR3 sequence reads: CASILGQGAYEKLFF. The CDR3 nucleotides are TGTGCCAGCATCTTGGGACAGGGGGCGTATGAAAAACTGTTTTTT.

The chain couples TRBV19 to TRBJ1-4, with unresolved D. The V gene lost 5 bases and the J gene lost 4 bases, with 14 bases spanning the gap. CDR1 and CDR2 (germline): LNHDA, SQIVND (reference sequence). The CDR3 extends over 15 amino acids. CDR3 in DNA: TGTGCCAGTAGTCATGCCTTTGGAGGTAATGAAAAACTGTTTTTT. This translates into CASSHAFGGNEKLFF.

The genes are TRBV28 and TRBJ1-3, with TRBD1 identical over 10 bases. The V gene end was trimmed by 7 bases and the J gene end by 4 bases; junction bases not matched to a gene: 4. This CDR3 contains 14 residues. Germline V CDR1 and CDR2: MDHEN, SYDVKM. CDR3 bases: TGTGCCAGCAACGACAGGGGGCAAGGAAACACCATATATTTT. Amino acids: CASNDRGQGNTIYF.